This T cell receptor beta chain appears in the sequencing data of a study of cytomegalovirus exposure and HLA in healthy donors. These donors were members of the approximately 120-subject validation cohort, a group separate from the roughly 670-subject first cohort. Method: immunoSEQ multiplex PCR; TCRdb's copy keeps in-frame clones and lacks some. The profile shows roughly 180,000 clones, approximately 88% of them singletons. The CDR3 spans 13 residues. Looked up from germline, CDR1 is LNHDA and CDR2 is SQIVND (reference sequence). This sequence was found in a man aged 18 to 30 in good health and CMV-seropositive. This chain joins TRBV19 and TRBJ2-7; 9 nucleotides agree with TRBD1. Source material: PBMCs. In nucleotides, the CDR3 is TGTGCGGCCGGGGACAGGGTCTCCTACGAGCAGTACTTC. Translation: CAAGDRVSYEQYF. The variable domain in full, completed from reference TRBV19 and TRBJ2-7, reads DGGITQSPKYLFRKEGQNVTLSCEQNLNHDAMYWYRQDPGQGLRLIYYSQIVNDFQKGDIAEGYSVSREKKESFPLTVTSAQKNPTAFYLCAAGDRVSYEQYFGPGTRLTVT.